The rows below give T cell receptor beta chains drawn from one sample of a study of graft-versus-host responses after intestinal transplantation. Generated by immunoSEQ multiplex PCR, the TCRdb table keeps only in-frame clones and is missing some. The sample comprises 40,000 or so clones, 90% to 95% of which are singletons, and 3.6% rests with the top ten. Sequenced material: PBMCs, taken 700 to 750 days after intestinal transplantation. These receptors all come from a human patient who received an intestinal transplant, so some T cells may come from the graft donor. The CDR3 runs from the conserved cysteine through the conserved F or W. The D gene is left open where the match is weak.

CDR3 DNA: TGTGCCAGCAGTCTCCCAGGTGTTGGGGCCAACGTCCTGACTTTC
CDR3 protein: CASSLPGVGANVLTF
D gene: -
V gene: TRBV28
J gene: TRBJ2-6

CDR3 DNA: TGTGCCAGCAGCTTTGGGAGTTTTAGCAATCAGCCCCAGCATTTT
CDR3 protein: CASSFGSFSNQPQHF
D gene: -
V gene: TRBV5-6
J gene: TRBJ1-5

CDR3 DNA: TGTGCCAGCTCAGCCCAGGCCGTACATAGCTCCTATAATTCACCCCTCCACTTT
CDR3 protein: CASSAQAVHSSYNSPLHF
D gene: -
V gene: TRBV18
J gene: TRBJ1-6

CDR3 DNA: TGCGCCAGCAGTGAGTCGAATAGGCGGGAAGCTTTCTTT
CDR3 protein: CASSESNRREAFF
D gene: -
V gene: TRBV10-1
J gene: TRBJ1-1

CDR3 DNA: TGTGCCAGCAGCGTAGGGACTAACTCCTACGAGCAGTACTTC
CDR3 protein: CASSVGTNSYEQYF
D gene: -
V gene: TRBV9
J gene: TRBJ2-7

CDR3 DNA: TGTGCCAGCAGCCTGTACACAGATACGCAGTATTTT
CDR3 protein: CASSLYTDTQYF
D gene: -
V gene: TRBV7-2
J gene: TRBJ2-3

CDR3 DNA: TGTGCCAGCGACGGGACAGAATACAATGAGCAGTTCTTC
CDR3 protein: CASDGTEYNEQFF
D gene: TRBD1
V gene: TRBV7-9
J gene: TRBJ2-1

CDR3 DNA: TGTGCCAGCAGCTTAGAAGTGGGAGACGAGCAGTACTTC
CDR3 protein: CASSLEVGDEQYF
D gene: -
V gene: TRBV7-7
J gene: TRBJ2-7

CDR3 DNA: TGTGCCAGCAGCCCGGGACAGGGGGAAGCAGAGACCCAGTACTTC
CDR3 protein: CASSPGQGEAETQYF
D gene: TRBD1
V gene: TRBV5-4
J gene: TRBJ2-5

CDR3 DNA: TGTGCCAGCCTGAAAGCCGTTGATGGAAACACCATATATTTT
CDR3 protein: CASLKAVDGNTIYF
D gene: -
V gene: TRBV2
J gene: TRBJ1-3